This TCR beta chain was profiled in a study of sequential checkpoint blockade in melanoma. Study at large: Arm A got nivolumab then ipilimumab; arm B the reverse, 1:1. Each arm's sequence ended with maintenance nivolumab.

The table came from immunoSEQ multiplex PCR; TCRdb's copy has only in-frame clones and leaves some out. The data hold under 4,000 clones, with approximately 62% observed a single time. Treatment of the sample: randomized to nivolumab then ipilimumab (arm A) or the reverse (arm B). DNA-damaging chemotherapy had not been given to any patient beforehand. Live CD3+CD8+ CD19− CD56− cells were sorted from PBMCs. The CDR3 length is 11 residues. Germline CDR1 is LGHNT and CDR2 is FRNRAP. Sequencing was performed on CD8+ T cells sorted from blood (inferred from file names), taken from a patient given nivolumab and ipilimumab in sequence. The sequence derives from a human patient with melanoma. Some clones in this sample may be carry-over from other donors' samples. The rearrangement joins TRBV12-5 to TRBJ2-5; a weak D match, TRBD1 (5 bases). The J call may not be correct, given that the DNA end is closer to TRBJ2-7. The CDR3 loop reads CASGRGGEQYF. The CDR3 DNA reads TGTGCTAGTGGAAGGGGTGGCGAGCAGTACTTC.